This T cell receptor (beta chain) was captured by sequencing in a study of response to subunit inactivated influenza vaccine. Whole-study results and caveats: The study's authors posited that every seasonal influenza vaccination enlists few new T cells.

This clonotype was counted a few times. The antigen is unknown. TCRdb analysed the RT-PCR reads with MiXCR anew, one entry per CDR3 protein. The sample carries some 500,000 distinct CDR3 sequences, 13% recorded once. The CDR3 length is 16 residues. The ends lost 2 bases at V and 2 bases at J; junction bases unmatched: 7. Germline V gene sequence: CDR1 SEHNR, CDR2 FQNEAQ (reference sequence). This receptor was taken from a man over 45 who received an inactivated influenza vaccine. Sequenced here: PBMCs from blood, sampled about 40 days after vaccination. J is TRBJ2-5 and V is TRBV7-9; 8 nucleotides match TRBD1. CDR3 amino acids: CASSLSGTGRQETQYF. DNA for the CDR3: TGTGCCAGCAGCTTATCCGGGACAGGCCGGCAAGAGACCCAGTACTTC.